This is a list of T cell receptor beta chains from one sample in a study of a mutant IDH1 vaccine in newly diagnosed glioma. Profiled with immunoSEQ multiplex PCR; TCRdb holds only in-frame clones, not every one. This table has tens of thousands of clones, over 75% appearing once. Sequencing was performed on PBMCs, taken from a glioma patient treated with radiotherapy, temozolomide or both. Receptors were obtained from a man aged 40-49 years with glioma. Some clones in this sample may be carry-over from other donors' samples. Both conserved end residues are part of each CDR3. A D gene is named only where the DNA matches it firmly. Not all rows give a size; the values are once, few, many and, for expanded clones, a class.

clone size: -; D gene: -; J gene: TRBJ1-5; V gene: TRBV14; CDR3 protein: CASSQERGIGQPQHF; CDR3 DNA: TGTGCCAGCAGCCAAGAGCGAGGGATAGGGCAGCCCCAGCATTTT
clone size: -; D gene: -; J gene: TRBJ1-1; V gene: TRBV30; CDR3 protein: CAWAPTEGTEAFF; CDR3 DNA: TGTGCCTGGGCACCCACAGAAGGCACTGAAGCTTTCTTT
clone size: medium-sized; D gene: -; J gene: TRBJ2-1; V gene: TRBV27; CDR3 protein: CASSSSGNEQFF; CDR3 DNA: TGTGCCAGCAGTTCCTCGGGCAATGAGCAGTTCTTC
clone size: -; D gene: -; J gene: TRBJ1-6; V gene: TRBV25-1; CDR3 protein: CASSESGQIDTPLHF; CDR3 DNA: TGTGCCAGCAGTGAATCCGGACAGATCGACACACCCCTCCACTTT
clone size: few; D gene: -; J gene: TRBJ2-7; V gene: TRBV9; CDR3 protein: CASSVTSQSYEQYF; CDR3 DNA: TGTGCCAGCAGCGTTACTAGCCAGTCCTACGAGCAGTACTTC
clone size: -; D gene: TRBD1; J gene: TRBJ1-2; V gene: TRBV5-4; CDR3 protein: CASSLGDRGLSGYTF; CDR3 DNA: TGTGCCAGCAGCTTGGGGGACAGGGGCTTGAGTGGCTACACCTTC
clone size: -; D gene: -; J gene: TRBJ2-2; V gene: TRBV9; CDR3 protein: CASSESRGSYTGELFF; CDR3 DNA: TGTGCCAGCAGCGAGTCCCGGGGGTCTTACACCGGGGAGCTGTTTTTT
clone size: -; D gene: -; J gene: TRBJ1-5; V gene: TRBV10-3; CDR3 protein: CAISKGPSNQPQHF; CDR3 DNA: TGTGCCATCAGCAAGGGTCCTAGCAATCAGCCCCAGCATTTT
clone size: -; D gene: TRBD1; J gene: TRBJ1-4; V gene: TRBV13; CDR3 protein: CASSPRDRGPEKLFF; CDR3 DNA: TGTGCCAGCAGCCCCCGCGACAGGGGTCCTGAAAAACTGTTTTTT
clone size: -; D gene: -; J gene: TRBJ2-3; V gene: TRBV6-5; CDR3 protein: CATKGGGAGTQYF; CDR3 DNA: TGTGCCACCAAGGGAGGGGGGGCCGGTACGCAGTATTTT
clone size: -; D gene: -; J gene: TRBJ1-2; V gene: TRBV6-1; CDR3 protein: CASSEARSTGYTF; CDR3 DNA: TGTGCCAGCAGTGAAGCCCGTTCAACTGGCTACACCTTC
clone size: -; D gene: TRBD2; J gene: TRBJ2-3; V gene: TRBV4-1; CDR3 protein: CASSQDSGTSFYTQYF; CDR3 DNA: TGCGCCAGCAGCCAAGATTCGGGGACTAGCTTCTATACGCAGTATTTT
clone size: many; D gene: -; J gene: TRBJ1-5; V gene: TRBV4-2; CDR3 protein: CASSQGINSNQPQHF; CDR3 DNA: TGTGCCAGCAGCCAAGGTATCAATAGCAATCAGCCCCAGCATTTT
clone size: -; D gene: -; J gene: TRBJ1-3; V gene: TRBV2; CDR3 protein: CASTYTGTIYF; CDR3 DNA: TGTGCCAGCACTTATACGGGCACCATATATTTT
clone size: -; D gene: TRBD1; J gene: TRBJ2-6; V gene: TRBV19; CDR3 protein: CASSTLTGAGANVLTF; CDR3 DNA: TGTGCCAGTAGTACACTGACAGGGGCTGGGGCCAACGTCCTGACTTTC
clone size: -; D gene: -; J gene: TRBJ1-4; V gene: TRBV30; CDR3 protein: CAWSGGINEKLFF; CDR3 DNA: TGTGCCTGGAGTGGAGGGATTAATGAAAAACTGTTTTTT
clone size: once; D gene: -; J gene: TRBJ2-1; V gene: TRBV18; CDR3 protein: CASSPIRTSYNEQFF; CDR3 DNA: TGTGCCAGCTCACCAATACGGACCTCCTACAATGAGCAGTTCTTC
clone size: -; D gene: TRBD2; J gene: TRBJ2-5; V gene: TRBV13; CDR3 protein: CASSARLAGYSETQYF; CDR3 DNA: TGTGCCAGCAGCGCCCGGCTAGCGGGATATTCAGAGACCCAGTACTTC
clone size: -; D gene: -; J gene: TRBJ1-5; V gene: TRBV2; CDR3 protein: CASSATRNQPQHF; CDR3 DNA: TGTGCCAGCAGTGCTACCCGCAATCAGCCCCAGCATTTT
clone size: -; D gene: TRBD1; J gene: TRBJ1-2; V gene: TRBV5-6; CDR3 protein: CASSLAGQGGPGYTF; CDR3 DNA: TGTGCCAGCAGCTTGGCGGGACAGGGGGGACCTGGCTACACCTTC
clone size: once; D gene: TRBD2; J gene: TRBJ2-7; V gene: TRBV6-1; CDR3 protein: CASNRLAGEQYF; CDR3 DNA: TGTGCCAGCAACCGACTAGCGGGGGAGCAGTACTTC
clone size: -; D gene: -; J gene: TRBJ2-4; V gene: TRBV6-5; CDR3 protein: CASSYLRAKNIQYF; CDR3 DNA: TGTGCCAGCAGTTACTTACGGGCCAAAAACATTCAGTACTTC
clone size: -; D gene: TRBD1; J gene: TRBJ2-7; V gene: TRBV6-6; CDR3 protein: CASSYLGGQGHEQYF; CDR3 DNA: TGTGCCAGCAGTTACCTGGGGGGACAGGGCCACGAGCAGTACTTC
clone size: -; D gene: TRBD2; J gene: TRBJ2-1; V gene: TRBV6-1; CDR3 protein: CASSPGTTYNEQFF; CDR3 DNA: TGTGCCAGCAGTCCCGGGACTACCTACAATGAGCAGTTCTTC
clone size: -; D gene: TRBD1; J gene: TRBJ2-7; V gene: TRBV19; CDR3 protein: CASSTYRGSYYEQYF; CDR3 DNA: TGTGCCAGTAGTACCTACAGGGGTTCCTACTACGAGCAGTACTTC
clone size: -; D gene: -; J gene: TRBJ1-6; V gene: TRBV6-6; CDR3 protein: CASKPPSSYNSPLHF; CDR3 DNA: TGTGCCAGCAAGCCACCGAGCTCCTATAATTCACCCCTCCACTTT
clone size: -; D gene: TRBD1; J gene: TRBJ2-7; V gene: TRBV5-1; CDR3 protein: CASSLALTGDYEQYF; CDR3 DNA: TGCGCCAGCAGCTTGGCCCTGACAGGGGATTACGAGCAGTACTTC
clone size: -; D gene: -; J gene: TRBJ2-7; V gene: TRBV5-1; CDR3 protein: CASSFDRPSAEQYF; CDR3 DNA: TGCGCCAGCAGCTTCGACAGGCCCTCCGCCGAGCAGTACTTC
clone size: -; D gene: TRBD1; J gene: TRBJ1-6; V gene: TRBV5-1; CDR3 protein: CASTERTGNSPLHF; CDR3 DNA: TGCGCCAGCACGGAGAGGACAGGCAATTCACCCCTCCACTTT
clone size: -; D gene: TRBD1; J gene: TRBJ1-1; V gene: TRBV14; CDR3 protein: CASSQTGVDTEAFF; CDR3 DNA: TGTGCCAGCAGTCAAACAGGGGTGGACACTGAAGCTTTCTTT
clone size: once; D gene: -; J gene: TRBJ2-7; V gene: TRBV2; CDR3 protein: CASSEGFSYEQYF; CDR3 DNA: TGTGCCAGCAGTGAAGGGTTCTCCTACGAGCAGTACTTC
clone size: -; D gene: -; J gene: TRBJ2-5; V gene: TRBV5-1; CDR3 protein: CASSLTAVGRQETQYF; CDR3 DNA: TGCGCCAGCAGCTTGACAGCAGTGGGTAGACAAGAGACCCAGTACTTC
clone size: -; D gene: -; J gene: TRBJ2-5; V gene: TRBV29-1; CDR3 protein: CSVVHQQETQYF; CDR3 DNA: TGCAGCGTCGTACACCAGCAAGAGACCCAGTACTTC
clone size: -; D gene: -; J gene: TRBJ2-7; V gene: TRBV7-8; CDR3 protein: CASSLGVGSYEQYF; CDR3 DNA: TGTGCCAGCAGCTTAGGTGTCGGCTCCTACGAGCAGTACTTC
clone size: once; D gene: -; J gene: TRBJ2-2; V gene: TRBV5-5; CDR3 protein: CASSSDSANTGELFF; CDR3 DNA: TGTGCCAGCAGCTCCGACAGCGCGAACACCGGGGAGCTGTTTTTT
clone size: few; D gene: -; J gene: TRBJ1-4; V gene: TRBV2; CDR3 protein: CASTLSGPNEKLFF; CDR3 DNA: TGTGCCAGCACTCTCTCTGGACCCAATGAAAAACTGTTTTTT
clone size: -; D gene: -; J gene: TRBJ1-1; V gene: TRBV15; CDR3 protein: CATSRDGAGFLSEAFF; CDR3 DNA: TGTGCCACCAGCAGAGATGGGGCAGGGTTCTTGTCTGAAGCTTTCTTT
clone size: few; D gene: TRBD1; J gene: TRBJ1-6; V gene: TRBV27; CDR3 protein: CASSLFGQGLYNSPLHF; CDR3 DNA: TGTGCCAGCAGTCTCTTCGGACAGGGTCTGTATAATTCACCCCTCCACTTT
clone size: -; D gene: -; J gene: TRBJ1-2; V gene: TRBV5-1; CDR3 protein: CASSLDFQGIYGYTF; CDR3 DNA: TGCGCCAGCAGCTTGGATTTTCAGGGAATCTATGGCTACACCTTC
clone size: -; D gene: -; J gene: TRBJ2-7; V gene: TRBV7-8; CDR3 protein: CASSLPPRFVSYEQYF; CDR3 DNA: TGTGCCAGCAGCCTGCCCCCCCGTTTTGTCTCCTACGAGCAGTACTTC
clone size: -; D gene: TRBD1; J gene: TRBJ1-4; V gene: TRBV6-6; CDR3 protein: CASSTQGGNEKLFF; CDR3 DNA: TGTGCCAGCAGTACACAGGGGGGTAATGAAAAACTGTTTTTT
clone size: -; D gene: -; J gene: TRBJ1-5; V gene: TRBV2; CDR3 protein: CASSETGSGQPQHF; CDR3 DNA: TGTGCCAGCAGTGAAACGGGTTCCGGTCAGCCCCAGCATTTT
clone size: -; D gene: -; J gene: TRBJ1-2; V gene: TRBV5-6; CDR3 protein: CASSSGQFYGYTF; CDR3 DNA: TGTGCCAGCAGCTCCGGACAATTCTATGGCTACACCTTC
clone size: -; D gene: TRBD1; J gene: TRBJ2-7; V gene: TRBV7-9; CDR3 protein: CASSFLGQGYEQYF; CDR3 DNA: TGTGCCAGCAGCTTTCTGGGACAGGGCTACGAGCAGTACTTC
clone size: -; D gene: -; J gene: TRBJ1-6; V gene: TRBV18; CDR3 protein: CASSVDSNSPLHF; CDR3 DNA: TGTGCCAGCTCAGTGGACAGTAATTCACCCCTCCACTTT
clone size: -; D gene: TRBD1; J gene: TRBJ1-5; V gene: TRBV2; CDR3 protein: CASSGQTGISNQPQHF; CDR3 DNA: TGTGCCAGCAGTGGACAGACAGGGATTAGCAATCAGCCCCAGCATTTT
clone size: -; D gene: -; J gene: TRBJ1-2; V gene: TRBV1; CDR3 protein: CTSSQGEEKGYGYTF; CDR3 DNA: TGCACCAGCAGCCAAGGTGAAGAAAAAGGTTATGGCTACACCTTC
clone size: -; D gene: TRBD1; J gene: TRBJ1-1; V gene: TRBV5-1; CDR3 protein: CASSRTGQGAAEAFF; CDR3 DNA: TGCGCCAGCAGCCGAACCGGACAGGGGGCGGCTGAAGCTTTCTTT